This TCR beta chain was recovered during a study of CD8+ T cells in alopecia areata (dated by TCRdb to between 2017 and 2018). Regarding the research as a whole: The study used high-throughput TCRbeta sequencing to examine T cell clonal expansion in alopecia areata, in both the C3H/HeJ mouse model and human patients. Human TCRbeta sequencing covered scalp tissue and sorted CD4+ and CD8+ peripheral blood T cells from patchy and totalis/universalis alopecia areata patients and healthy controls. Scalp clonality was compared among normal scalp (n=4), patchy alopecia areata scalp (n=8), and alopecia totalis/universalis scalp (n=8). RNA was extracted with the PAXgene miRNA kit for fixed scalp, the miRNeasy kit for PBMCs, and the RNeasy kit for mouse skin. immunoSEQ multiplex PCR using 35 Vbeta forward primers and 13 Jbeta reverse primers was used to amplify TCRbeta CDR3 regions. Study-level results and caveats: Unlike mouse skin, where gammadelta T cells dominate, normal human skin contains resident alphabeta T cells that get sequenced too, which complicates analysis of the scalp TCR repertoire. Shared TCR sequences between patients were less evident than in mice, which may be partly attributable to HLA diversity in the patient population. Compared with normal scalp, lesional scalp, particularly in alopecia totalis/universalis, had higher clonality and more expanded CD8+ clones, which suggests antigenic drive.

Library construction relied on the immunoSEQ multiplex PCR assay. For TCR sequencing, RNA was extracted from every sample and reverse transcribed into cDNA to serve as template. First-strand cDNA was synthesized using SuperScript III with a 2:1 mix of oligo-dT and random hexamers. A synthetic immune receptor repertoire was used to gauge amplification bias, and whatever bias remained was removed computationally. In the paper's pipeline: After raw reads were preprocessed to remove errors, the CDR3 was defined following IMGT conventions as running from the conserved cysteine to phenylalanine. Clonality was computed by normalizing Shannon entropy by log2 of the number of productive unique TCRs and subtracting the result from 1. Whether each scalp clone was CD4 or CD8 was inferred by checking scalp TCRbeta sequences against the CD4 and CD8 repertoires from sorted blood. Held by TCRdb, this immuneACCESS table contains in-frame sequences only and omits some clones. Under half of the omission traces to an unresolved V gene where checked; the cause of the rest is unknown. V, J and clone size derive from that table, while D and trimming were established from the DNA sequence. The sample data list 150,000 to 200,000 clones, and about three fifths of these were observed just once. The biggest ten clones account for 4.5% to 5% of the sample.

A word on this clone: It has no known antigen specificity. No much larger clonotype is one base removed from it; base qualities were not supplied.

Here V drops 3 bases and J drops 15 bases, and the junction holds 8 bases not matched to any gene. The CDR3 contains 12 residues, cysteine and phenylalanine counted. Only CDR3 DNA is held: 36 bases, read in frame from base 1. From the germline V gene, CDR1 is MDHEN and CDR2 is SYDVKM. PBMCs were separated by density centrifugation and stained for CD3, CD4 and CD8, after which CD4+ and CD8+ T cells were sorted on a FACSAria. Unaffected controls provided scalp biopsies and blood samples. Sequenced: CD4+ T cells sorted from blood. Recombination connected TRBV28 to TRBJ2-1, and 7 bases in between align with TRBD2. The origin of this receptor is a human donor in good health. At the DNA level, the sequence is TGTGCCAGCAGTTTGCCAGGACTAGGGATGTTCTTC. Its protein product is CASSLPGLGMFF.